This T cell receptor beta chain was sequenced for a study of blood T cell repertoires in COVID-19. Looking at the study overall: COVID-19 samples, acute and convalescent, were from the United States, Italy and Spain. From T cells, B-cell-depleted T cells, or PBMCs came the material, which was cDNA or gDNA.

The CDR3 extends over 15 amino acids. The V end lost 5 bases, the J end lost 1 base, and 14 bases lay between the germline ends. The V gene's germline CDR1 is MGHDK and CDR2 SYGVNS. How the authors handled the data: Researchers report that nucleated cell counts were estimated from reference gene primer amplification. Clones were read by immunoSEQ multiplex PCR, and TCRdb kept only the in-frame ones, dropping some. V, J and clone size reflect that table, while D and trimming were determined from the DNA. The sample consists of about 70,000 clones, around 91% of them appearing once. This clone was seen once.

The TCR originated in a man between 50 and 59 years old with acute or convalescent COVID-19. The chain couples TRBV25-1 to TRBJ1-1, with D unresolved. Sequenced sample: peripheral blood. CDR3 coding DNA: TGTGCCAGCAGTCCCCCCGTGGCAGGGAACACTGAAGCTTTCTTT. It is translated as CASSPPVAGNTEAFF.